The T cell receptor (beta chain) under discussion was sequenced for a study of patients and donors after allogeneic stem cell transplantation. This CDR3 contains 11 residues. The V gene lost 6 bases and the J gene lost 3 bases, with 6 bases spanning the gap. This clonotype was seen more than once but under ten times. TCRdb independently ran MiXCR on the RT-PCR reads; one entry per CDR3 protein. This table holds some 880,000 distinct CDR3 sequences, approximately 19% found once. The clonotype originates from a human donor who was either an allogeneic HSCT recipient or a stem cell or donor lymphocyte infusion donor (not recorded which). It is not recorded whose cells these are; they may come from a transplant donor. V is TRBV12-3 or TRBV12-4 and J is TRBJ2-7; D unclear. Source material: blood, either unsorted or a sorted T cell fraction (not recorded which). The CDR3 reads CASRYGYEQYF. The CDR3 DNA reads as TGTGCCAGCAGATATGGCTACGAGCAGTACTTC.